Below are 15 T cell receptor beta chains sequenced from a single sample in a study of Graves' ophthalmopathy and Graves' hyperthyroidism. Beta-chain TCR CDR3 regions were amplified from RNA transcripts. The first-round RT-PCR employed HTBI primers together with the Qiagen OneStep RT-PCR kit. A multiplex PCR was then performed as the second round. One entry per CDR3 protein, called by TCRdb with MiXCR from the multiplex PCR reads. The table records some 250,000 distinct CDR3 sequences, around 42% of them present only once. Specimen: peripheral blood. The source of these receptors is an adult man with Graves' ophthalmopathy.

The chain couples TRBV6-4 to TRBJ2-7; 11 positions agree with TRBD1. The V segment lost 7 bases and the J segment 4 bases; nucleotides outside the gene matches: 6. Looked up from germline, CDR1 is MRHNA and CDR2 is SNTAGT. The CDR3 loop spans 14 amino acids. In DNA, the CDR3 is TGTGCCAGCATCGACCGGGACAGGGGGTACGAGCAGTACTTC. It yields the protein CASIDRDRGYEQYF.

CDR3 amino acids: CSVTTGTGSSYEQYF. CDR3 nucleotide sequence: TGCAGTGTAACAACCGGGACAGGGAGTTCCTACGAGCAGTACTTC. The chain recombines TRBV29-1 with TRBJ2-7; 9 bases fit TRBD1. In germline, CDR1 is SQVTM, CDR2 ANQGSEA. This CDR3 spans 15 amino acids.

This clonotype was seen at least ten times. CDR3 protein: CASSLIRDWPLHF. In DNA form, the CDR3 reads TGTGCCAGCAGCTTAATAAGGGATTGGCCCCTCCACTTT. This chain joins TRBV7-2 and TRBJ1-6; unclear D gene. The germline gives CDR1 SGHTA, CDR2 FQGNSA. This CDR3 has 13 amino acids. Trimming stripped 2 bases from V and 13 bases from J, with 12 bases between.

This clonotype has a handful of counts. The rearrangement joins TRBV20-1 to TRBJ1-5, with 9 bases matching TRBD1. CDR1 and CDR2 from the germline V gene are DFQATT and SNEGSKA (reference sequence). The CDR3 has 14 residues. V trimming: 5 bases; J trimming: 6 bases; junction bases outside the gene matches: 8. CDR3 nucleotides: TGCAGTGCTTCGGACAGGGGAGTAGGTCAGCCCCAGCATTTT. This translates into CSASDRGVGQPQHF.

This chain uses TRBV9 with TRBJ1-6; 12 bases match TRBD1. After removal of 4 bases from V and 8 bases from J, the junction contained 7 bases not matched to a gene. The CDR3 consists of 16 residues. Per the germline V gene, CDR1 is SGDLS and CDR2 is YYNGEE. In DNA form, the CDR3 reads TGTGCCAGCAGCATCCCCGGGACAGGGGGCGATTCACCCCTCCACTTT. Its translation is CASSIPGTGGDSPLHF. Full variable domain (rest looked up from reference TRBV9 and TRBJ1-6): DSGVTQTPKHLITATGQRVTLRCSPRSGDLSVYWYQQSLDQGLQFLIQYYNGEERAKGNILERFSAQQFPDLHSELNLSSLELGDSALYFCASSIPGTGGDSPLHFGNGTRLTVT.

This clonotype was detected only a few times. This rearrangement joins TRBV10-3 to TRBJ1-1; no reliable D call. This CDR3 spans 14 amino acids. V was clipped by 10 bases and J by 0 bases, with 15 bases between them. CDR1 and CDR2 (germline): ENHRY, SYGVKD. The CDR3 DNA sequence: TGTGCCAGCAGCACCTACGAGATGAACACTGAAGCTTTCTTT. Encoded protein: CASSTYEMNTEAFF.

In DNA form, the CDR3 reads TGTGCCAGCAGCTTACTGTCAGCGTCCCGGCGGGGAAAAGAGACCCAGTACTTC. This encodes CASSLLSASRRGKETQYF. The rearrangement uses TRBV7-6 and TRBJ2-5, with D maybe TRBD2 (6 bases). Germline V gene sequence: CDR1 SGHVS, CDR2 FNYEAQ. This CDR3 region has 18 residues. Between the trimmed V and J ends, which lost 2 bases and 3 bases, there was a span of 22 bases.

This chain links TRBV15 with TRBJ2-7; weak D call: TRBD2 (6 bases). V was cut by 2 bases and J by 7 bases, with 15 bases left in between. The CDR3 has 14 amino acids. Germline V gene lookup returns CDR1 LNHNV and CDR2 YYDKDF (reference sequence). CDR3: CATSRRREIEEQYF. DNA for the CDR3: TGTGCCACCAGCAGAAGGCGGGAAATTGAAGAGCAGTACTTC.

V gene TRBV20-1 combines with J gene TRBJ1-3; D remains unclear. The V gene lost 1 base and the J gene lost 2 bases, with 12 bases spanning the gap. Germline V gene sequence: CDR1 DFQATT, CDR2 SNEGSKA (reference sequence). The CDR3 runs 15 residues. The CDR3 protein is CSARAGAGPGNTIYF. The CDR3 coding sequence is TGCAGTGCTAGAGCGGGAGCCGGCCCTGGAAACACCATATATTTT.

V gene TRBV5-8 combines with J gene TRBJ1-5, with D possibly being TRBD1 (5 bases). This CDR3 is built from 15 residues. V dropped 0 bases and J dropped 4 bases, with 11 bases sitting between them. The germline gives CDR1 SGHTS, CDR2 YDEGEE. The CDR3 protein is CASSLETALNQPQHF. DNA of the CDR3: TGTGCCAGCAGCTTGGAGACAGCCCTTAATCAGCCCCAGCATTTT.

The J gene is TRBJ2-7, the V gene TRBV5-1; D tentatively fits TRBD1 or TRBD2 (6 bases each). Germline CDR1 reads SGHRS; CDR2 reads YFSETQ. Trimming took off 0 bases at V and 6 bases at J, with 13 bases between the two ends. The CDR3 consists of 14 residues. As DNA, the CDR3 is TGCGCCAGCAGCTTGGAGGGGGGTAATGGCGAGCAGTACTTC. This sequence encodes CASSLEGGNGEQYF.

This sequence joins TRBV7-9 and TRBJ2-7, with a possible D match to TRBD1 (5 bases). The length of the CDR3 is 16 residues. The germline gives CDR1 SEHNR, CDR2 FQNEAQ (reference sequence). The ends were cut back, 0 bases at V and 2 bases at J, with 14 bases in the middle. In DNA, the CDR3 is TGTGCCAGCAGCTTAGCGGGGCCGCCTCTCGCCTACGAGCAGTACTTC. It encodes CASSLAGPPLAYEQYF.

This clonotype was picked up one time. CDR3 DNA: TGCGCCAGCAGGATACAGCCCAATCAGCCCCAGCATTTT. As protein: CASRIQPNQPQHF. The genes are TRBV5-1 and TRBJ1-5; D remains ambiguous. Trimming pared 5 bases from V and 3 bases from J, leaving 9 bases between. This CDR3 comprises 13 residues. Germline V gene sequence: CDR1 SGHRS, CDR2 YFSETQ.

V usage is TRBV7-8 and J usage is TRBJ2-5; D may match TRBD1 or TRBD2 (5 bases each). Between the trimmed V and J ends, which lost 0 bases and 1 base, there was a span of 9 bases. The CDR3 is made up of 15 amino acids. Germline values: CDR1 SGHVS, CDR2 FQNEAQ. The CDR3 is CASSLATGAQETQYF. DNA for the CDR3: TGTGCCAGCAGCTTAGCGACCGGGGCCCAAGAGACCCAGTACTTC.

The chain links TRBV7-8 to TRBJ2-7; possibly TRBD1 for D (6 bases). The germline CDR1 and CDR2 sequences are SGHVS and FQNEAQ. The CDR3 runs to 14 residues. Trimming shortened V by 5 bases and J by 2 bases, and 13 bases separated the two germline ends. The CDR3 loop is CASSLIGDTYEQYF. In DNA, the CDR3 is TGTGCCAGCAGCCTAATTGGGGACACCTACGAGCAGTACTTC. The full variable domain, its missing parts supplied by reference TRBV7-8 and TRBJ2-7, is GAGVSQSPRYKVAKRGQDVALRCDPISGHVSLFWYQQALGQGPEFLTYFQNEAQLDKSGLPSDRFFAERPEGSVSTLKIQRTQQEDSAVYLCASSLIGDTYEQYFGPGTRLTVT.